This T cell receptor (beta chain) appears in the sequencing data of a study of blood T cell repertoires in COVID-19. Study context: Collection of acute and convalescent COVID-19 samples took place in the United States, Italy and Spain.

V lost 4 bases and J lost 5, with 6 bases in between. Germline V gene data show CDR1 as MDHEN and CDR2 as SYDVKM. CDR3 size: 11 residues. In the original analysis: Quantification of nucleated cells was approximated via reference gene primer amplification. The data were produced by immunoSEQ multiplex PCR, yet TCRdb's version contains in-frame clones alone and is incomplete. The DNA was the basis for D and trimming; V, J and clone size are from that table. In the table there are under 350,000 clones, around 88% of which are singletons. The sequenced sample consisted of peripheral blood. This TCR came from a man aged 40-55 years with acute or convalescent COVID-19. The chain employs TRBV28 and TRBJ2-7; D unclear. CDR3 coding DNA: TGTGCCAGCAGTTCCCTAGACGAGCAGTACTTC. This encodes CASSSLDEQYF.